The following is a TCR beta chain sequence with its context. As yet, its antigen is unknown. Investigators spread the genomic DNA of each subset evenly over several immunoSEQ plates. Some clones are missing from TCRdb's copy, which holds only in-frame ones; the method was immunoSEQ multiplex PCR. The table records about 2.2 million clones, roughly 91% of them present only once. Positively selected for CCR7, the CD45RO-negative cells used as naive CD8 cells excluded terminally differentiated effector memory CD45RA+ cells. V dropped 6 bases and J dropped 2 bases, with 13 bases sitting between them. This CDR3 region has 15 residues. Germline V gene data show CDR1 as LNHDA and CDR2 as SQIVND (reference sequence). The sample is drawn from a study of shared clonotypes between healthy human individuals. Study-level background: Donors had three CD4 naive, three CD4 memory, two CD8 naive and one CD8 memory plate apiece. Study-wide results and caveats: Naive subsets, compared against memory subsets, generally had larger estimated richness values. Large depth notwithstanding, sorted-subset sequencing proved incomplete by rarefaction.

The chain employs TRBV19 and TRBJ2-2, with a possible D match to TRBD2 (6 bases). The material sequenced was naive CD8+ T cells from PBMCs. The origin of this receptor is a man younger than 30 in good health. Some clones in this sample may be carry-over from other donors' samples. CDR3 amino acids: CASRLERANTGELFF. In DNA form, the CDR3 reads TGTGCCAGTAGATTAGAGCGGGCAAACACCGGGGAGCTGTTTTTT.